Below, 30 T cell receptor beta chains from the same sample are listed, as sequenced in a study of shared clonotypes between healthy human individuals. Measured with immunoSEQ multiplex PCR; TCRdb has only the in-frame clones, and not every one. The data contain some 2.3 million clones, roughly 93% of them seen just once; the ten biggest clones take up about 0.39%. Sequencing was done on a sample of naive CD4+ T cells from PBMCs. Subset defined: CD45RA+ positively selected. The receptors derive from a young man in good health. Some clones in this sample may be carry-over from other donors' samples.

The chain has TRBV28 and TRBJ2-7; D is unresolved. The CDR3 is made up of 13 amino acids. CDR1 is MDHEN and CDR2 is SYDVKM in the germline V gene. V lost 5 bases and J 4 bases, leaving 12 bases between the germline ends. CDR3 in amino acids: CASSAENPYEQYF. CDR3 DNA sequence: TGTGCCAGCAGTGCCGAGAACCCTTACGAGCAGTACTTC.

The rearrangement links TRBV28 to TRBJ2-7; TRBD2 aligns across 7 bases. This CDR3 comprises 15 residues. J lost 4 bases, V lost 6 bases, and 12 bases had no gene match. CDR1 MDHEN and CDR2 SYDVKM come from the germline V gene. CDR3 protein: CASRTKGTITYEQYF. The CDR3 bases are TGTGCCAGCAGGACGAAGGGGACTATCACTTACGAGCAGTACTTC.

The chain couples TRBV7-7 to TRBJ2-7; 9 positions match TRBD1. In germline, CDR1 is SSHAT, CDR2 FNYEAQ (reference sequence). CDR3 length equals 15 residues. With 5 bases clipped from V and 2 bases from J, the junction kept 7 bases outside the gene matches. The chain's CDR3 is CASSAGTGFTYEQYF. The CDR3 DNA is TGTGCCAGCAGCGCCGGGACAGGGTTTACCTACGAGCAGTACTTC.

The rearrangement uses TRBV28 and TRBJ1-2, with TRBD1 identical over 7 bases. Germline assignment: CDR1 MDHEN and CDR2 SYDVKM. The CDR3 has 16 residues. After removal of 6 bases from V and 4 bases from J, the junction contained 14 bases not matched to a gene. The CDR3 DNA follows: TGTGCCAGCAGCACTCAGTCGGGACAGCGAGTCTATGGCTACACCTTC. As protein: CASSTQSGQRVYGYTF.

The genes are TRBV27 and TRBJ2-7; D unclear. CDR3 length: 14 amino acids. The V and J ends lost 5 bases and 7 bases respectively, with 18 bases between them. The V gene's germline CDR1 is MNHEY and CDR2 SMNVEV (reference sequence). The CDR3: CASSTYSHLEEQYF. CDR3 DNA sequence: TGTGCCAGCAGTACCTACTCCCATTTGGAGGAGCAGTACTTC.

The rearrangement links TRBV18 to TRBJ2-5; D is possibly TRBD1 or TRBD2 (6 bases each). This CDR3 is built from 17 residues. V lost 4 bases and J 5 bases, leaving 23 bases between the germline ends. Germline loops: CDR1 KGHSH, CDR2 LQKENI. The CDR3 region has the DNA TGTGCCAGCTCACTTACTCCAAATAGGGGGAGGACGGAGACCCAGTACTTC. It specifies CASSLTPNRGRTETQYF.

The rearrangement uses TRBV19 and TRBJ2-5, with D unresolved. CDR1 and CDR2 (germline): LNHDA, SQIVND (reference sequence). Trimming removed 6 bases from V and 4 bases from J, with 12 bases in between. This CDR3 is built from 13 residues. The CDR3 DNA reads TGTGCCAGTAGACTCTCAGCCGGAGAGACCCAGTACTTC. Translation gives CASRLSAGETQYF.

The chain has TRBV5-1 and TRBJ2-7, with 7 bases identical to TRBD1. CDR1 and CDR2 (germline): SGHRS, YFSETQ. This CDR3 has 16 amino acids. V lost 4 bases and J lost 0; bases outside the gene matches: 10. Written as DNA, the CDR3 is TGCGCCAGCAGCCCCCTATCGACAGGGAGCTCCTACGAGCAGTACTTC. Encoded protein: CASSPLSTGSSYEQYF.

The chain uses TRBV10-3 and TRBJ2-3; TRBD2 aligns across 12 bases. This CDR3 comprises 18 residues. In germline, CDR1 is ENHRY, CDR2 SYGVKD. V dropped 4 bases and J dropped 1; count of bases not matched to a gene: 9. CDR3 region: CAISGLAGVSPGTDTQYF. The CDR3 coding sequence is TGTGCCATCAGTGGACTAGCGGGAGTGTCCCCCGGCACAGATACGCAGTATTTT.

This clone was seen only once. The sample holds other DNA sequences that translate to the same CDR3. J is TRBJ2-5 and V is TRBV6-6, with D possibly being TRBD1 (5 bases). The CDR3 consists of 14 residues. The germline CDR1 and CDR2 sequences are MNHNY and SVGAGI (reference sequence). Trimming stripped 2 bases from V and 1 base from J, with 8 bases between. The CDR3 nucleotides are TGTGCCAGCAGTTACGGGGCCAGCCAAGAGACCCAGTACTTC. This gives the protein CASSYGASQETQYF.

J is TRBJ2-3 and V is TRBV7-9; 9 nucleotides match TRBD1. The CDR3 covers 15 residues. Germline V CDR1 and CDR2: SEHNR, FQNEAQ (reference sequence). After removal of 3 bases from V and 3 bases from J, the junction contained 4 bases not matched to a gene. The chain's CDR3 is CASSFRTGETDTQYF. CDR3 coding DNA: TGTGCCAGCAGCTTCCGGACAGGGGAAACAGATACGCAGTATTTT.

The V call is TRBV7-9, the J call TRBJ2-7; possibly TRBD2 for D (5 bases). V was cut by 0 bases and J by 7 bases, with 7 bases left in between. Germline lookup yields CDR1 SEHNR and CDR2 FQNEAQ (reference sequence). The CDR3 is 12 amino acids. The CDR3 DNA sequence: TGTGCCAGCAGCTTAGCCCCGGGGGAGCAGTACTTC. Translated: CASSLAPGEQYF.

This sequence joins TRBV5-4 and TRBJ2-5, with 8 positions matching TRBD1. The CDR3 sequence is 14 residues long. CDR1 and CDR2 (germline): SGHNT, YYREEE (reference sequence). V was clipped by 4 bases and J by 4 bases; unmatched bases: 6. In DNA form, the CDR3 reads TGTGCCAGCAGCGCACCCGACAGGGGAGAGACCCAGTACTTC. Residues: CASSAPDRGETQYF. Complete variable domain (other parts from reference TRBV5-4 and TRBJ2-5): ETGVTQSPTHLIKTRGQQVTLRCSSQSGHNTVSWYQQALGQGPQFIFQYYREEENGRGNFPPRFSGLQFPNYSSELNVNALELDDSALYLCASSAPDRGETQYFGPGTRLLVL.

V and J are TRBV9 and TRBJ2-1, with D unresolved. The CDR3 contains 14 residues. Germline V gene lookup returns CDR1 SGDLS and CDR2 YYNGEE. Trimming stripped 0 bases from V and 9 bases from J, with 13 bases between. The CDR3 DNA is TGTGCCAGCAGCGTAGTAGGTAGCCAGGTTGAGCAGTTCTTC. Its protein product is CASSVVGSQVEQFF.

A remark on this clone: In the same sample, other DNA sequences code for this CDR3. This rearrangement joins TRBV5-1 to TRBJ2-5, with D uncertain. The V end lost 0 bases, the J end lost 3 bases, and 6 bases lay between the germline ends. This CDR3 is built from 13 residues. In germline, CDR1 is SGHRS, CDR2 YFSETQ. The CDR3, as DNA: TGCGCCAGCAGCTTGGTGGTTGAAGAGACCCAGTACTTC. It codes for CASSLVVEETQYF.

This clone was counted once. V is TRBV11-2 and J is TRBJ2-7; perhaps TRBD2 as D (5 bases). CDR1 and CDR2 from the germline V gene are SGHAT and FQNNGV. This CDR3 has 14 residues. The V end lost 1 base, the J end lost 3 bases, and 10 bases lay between the germline ends. The CDR3 sequence: CASSLVPGNYEQYF. The CDR3 bases are TGTGCCAGCAGCTTAGTCCCGGGGAACTACGAGCAGTACTTC. Full variable domain (missing parts from reference TRBV11-2 and TRBJ2-7): EAGVAQSPRYKIIEKRQSVAFWCNPISGHATLYWYQQILGQGPKLLIQFQNNGVVDDSQLPKDRFSAERLKGVDSTLKIQPAKLEDSAVYLCASSLVPGNYEQYFGPGTRLTVT.

CDR3: CATSNPWDHQETQYF. CDR3 nucleotides: TGTGCCACCAGCAACCCCTGGGACCACCAAGAGACCCAGTACTTC. The rearrangement links TRBV15 to TRBJ2-5; the D gene could be TRBD1 or TRBD2 (5 bases each). Per germline, CDR1 LNHNV and CDR2 YYDKDF (reference sequence). CDR3 length equals 15 residues. The V end lost 4 bases, the J end lost 0 bases, and 12 bases lay between the germline ends.

DNA for the CDR3: TGTGCCAGTAACTCTAGGACAGGGGATAACTATGGCTACACCTTC. Amino acids: CASNSRTGDNYGYTF. J is TRBJ1-2 and V is TRBV5-8, with 9 positions matching TRBD1. The CDR3 covers 15 residues. The ends lost 8 bases at V and 1 base at J; junction bases unmatched: 9. Germline CDR1 reads SGHTS; CDR2 reads YDEGEE.

This chain uses TRBV19 with TRBJ2-5; 7 positions match TRBD2. The CDR3 consists of 15 residues. The J segment lost 2 bases and the V segment lost 4 bases, leaving 7 bases of the junction unmatched. CDR1 and CDR2 (germline): LNHDA, SQIVND (reference sequence). Here the CDR3 DNA reads TGTGCCAGTAGTACCGGGACTATACGACAAGAGACCCAGTACTTC. Encoded protein: CASSTGTIRQETQYF.

This rearrangement joins TRBV28 to TRBJ2-5, with D unresolved. Germline CDR1 and CDR2: MDHEN and SYDVKM. The CDR3 has 11 amino acids. Trimming stripped 5 bases from V and 7 bases from J, with 8 bases between. This chain's CDR3 is CASSKLGTQYF. The CDR3 bases are TGTGCCAGCAGTAAGCTGGGGACCCAGTACTTC.

This chain uses TRBV5-1 with TRBJ2-7; a weak D match, TRBD2 (7 bases). Germline loops: CDR1 SGHRS, CDR2 YFSETQ. V lost 4 bases and J 3 bases, leaving 17 bases between the germline ends. The CDR3 has 15 amino acids. The CDR3 DNA reads as TGCGCCAGCAGCGAAACGGGGGGCGGTTACTACGAGCAGTACTTC. It translates to CASSETGGGYYEQYF.

This chain connects TRBV28 to TRBJ2-7, with TRBD2 identical over 10 bases. The CDR3 loop spans 14 amino acids. Looked up from germline, CDR1 is MDHEN and CDR2 is SYDVKM. J was trimmed by 3 bases and V by 6 bases; bases with no gene match: 5. CDR3 protein: CASRGGLADYEQYF. The CDR3 DNA follows: TGTGCCAGCAGGGGAGGACTAGCGGACTACGAGCAGTACTTC.

This chain uses TRBV9 with TRBJ1-2; D is unresolved. The germline V and J ends were trimmed by 4 bases and 2 bases, with 12 bases remaining between them. There are 14 residues in the CDR3. Germline V lookup: CDR1 SGDLS, CDR2 YYNGEE. The CDR3, as DNA: TGTGCCAGCAGCCTACTAAGTGAAAACTATGGCTACACCTTC. Amino acid sequence: CASSLLSENYGYTF.

The V call is TRBV28, the J call TRBJ2-7; unclear D gene. Germline V gene sequence: CDR1 MDHEN, CDR2 SYDVKM. This CDR3 region has 12 residues. With 5 bases removed from V and 4 bases from J, the gap between germline ends came to 9 bases. The CDR3 is CASSPARYEQYF. CDR3 sequence (DNA): TGTGCCAGCAGTCCGGCCCGATACGAGCAGTACTTC. The whole variable domain, filled in from reference TRBV28 and TRBJ2-7, reads DVKVTQSSRYLVKRTGEKVFLECVQDMDHENMFWYRQDPGLGLRLIYFSYDVKMKEKGDIPEGYSVSREKKERFSLILESASTNQTSMYLCASSPARYEQYFGPGTRLTVT.

Here the CDR3 DNA reads TGTGCCAGCAGGGTGCCGATCTACGAGCAGTACTTC. This gives the protein CASRVPIYEQYF. The V and J genes are TRBV21-1 and TRBJ2-7. TRBV21-1 is a pseudogene locus. The CDR3 is made up of 12 amino acids.

The V and J genes are TRBV10-1 and TRBJ2-7; D gene uncertain. Per the germline V gene, CDR1 is WNHNN and CDR2 is SYGVQD (reference sequence). The CDR3 consists of 13 residues. Trimming stripped 7 bases from V and 0 bases from J, with 10 bases between. The CDR3 DNA is TGCGCCAGCATCAAGGAGCACTCCTACGAGCAGTACTTC. It is translated as CASIKEHSYEQYF.

J is TRBJ1-1 and V is TRBV30; D not certain. V was shortened by 4 bases and J by 0 bases, with 9 bases between the two germline ends. CDR3 length: 13 residues. From germline, CDR1 is GTSNPN and CDR2 SVGIG (reference sequence). The CDR3 DNA is TGTGCCTGGATGACTGGCATGAACACTGAAGCTTTCTTT. Translation gives CAWMTGMNTEAFF.

The CDR3 bases are TGTGCCAGCAGCCCGACCGGGACAGCGAACACCGGGGAGCTGTTTTTT. Its protein product is CASSPTGTANTGELFF. The chain links TRBV11-3 to TRBJ2-2, with 7 bases that match TRBD1. The V gene's germline CDR1 is SGHNT and CDR2 YENEEA. V lost 5 bases and J lost 0; bases outside the gene matches: 6. This CDR3 has 16 amino acids.

The rearrangement uses TRBV19 and TRBJ1-5, with a tentative D call TRBD1 (5 bases). The V gene's germline CDR1 is LNHDA and CDR2 SQIVND (reference sequence). CDR3 size: 15 residues. V gave up 5 bases and J gave up 5 bases, with 16 bases separating them. The CDR3 DNA is TGTGCCAGTAGTCACCCCGGCAGGGTTGATCAGCCCCAGCATTTT. Translation: CASSHPGRVDQPQHF.

The chain joins TRBV6-5 to TRBJ2-1, with 8 bases fitting TRBD1. Germline CDR1 reads MNHEY; CDR2 reads SVGAGI. CDR3 length: 15 residues. V lost 6 bases to trimming and J lost 2 bases; unmatched junction nucleotides: 6. The CDR3, as DNA: TGTGCCAGCAGCCCGGACAGGGACACCTACAATGAGCAGTTCTTC. Translated: CASSPDRDTYNEQFF.